These T cell receptor beta chains were read from a single sample in a study of Graves' ophthalmopathy and Graves' hyperthyroidism. TCRdb passed the multiplex PCR reads through MiXCR, listing each CDR3 protein once. The sample lists roughly 610,000 distinct CDR3 sequences, about a fifth occurring once. The sequencing input was peripheral blood. All receptors come from a woman under 30 with stable Graves' hyperthyroidism. Some clones in this sample may be carry-over from other donors' samples. Both conserved end residues are part of each CDR3. D genes are given only for firm matches. Size is omitted from some rows. Given values are once, few, many or a class for expanded clones.

v_gene	abundance	d_gene	j_gene	CDR3aa	CDR3nt
TRBV2	.	TRBD1	TRBJ1-2	CASSVGILQGNYGYTF	TGTGCCAGCAGTGTCGGAATCTTACAGGGGAACTATGGCTACACCTTC
TRBV5-6	many	.	TRBJ2-2	CASSLSLGNTGELFF	TGTGCCAGCAGCTTGTCCTTAGGGAACACCGGGGAGCTGTTTTTT
TRBV3-1	few	.	TRBJ2-7	CASSQAVDSSYEQYF	TGTGCCAGCAGCCAAGCCGTGGACAGCTCCTACGAGCAGTACTTC
TRBV14	few	.	TRBJ1-1	CASSQLRDNTEAFF	TGTGCCAGCAGCCAACTCCGGGACAACACTGAAGCTTTCTTT
TRBV7-2	.	.	TRBJ2-4	CASSLILDRDIQYF	TGTGCCAGCAGCTTAATCCTGGATCGGGACATTCAGTACTTC
TRBV5-1	many	.	TRBJ1-2	CASSLVFGGLIDGYTF	TGCGCCAGCAGCTTGGTTTTCGGTGGTCTTATTGATGGCTACACCTTC
TRBV30	.	.	TRBJ2-7	CAWSVASAYSYEQYF	TGTGCCTGGAGTGTTGCTAGCGCCTACTCCTACGAGCAGTACTTC
TRBV12-3/TRBV12-4	.	.	TRBJ1-2	CASSQGNRPSSGYTF	TGTGCCAGCAGCCAAGGGAACAGACCTTCTAGCGGCTACACCTTC
TRBV6-2/TRBV6-3	many	TRBD1	TRBJ1-1	CASRSTGQTLAFF	TGTGCCAGCAGGTCCACGGGACAGACGTTAGCTTTCTTT
TRBV20-1	many	.	TRBJ2-5	CSATFLNQETQYF	TGCAGTGCGACCTTCTTAAATCAAGAGACCCAGTACTTC
TRBV6-1	.	TRBD1	TRBJ2-2	CASKFQGANMNTGELWF	TGTGCCAGCAAATTCCAGGGGGCGAATATGAACACCGGGGAGCTGTGGTTT
TRBV12-3/TRBV12-4	many	TRBD1	TRBJ2-7	CASRATGAYEQYF	TGTGCCAGCAGAGCGACAGGGGCCTACGAGCAGTACTTC
TRBV11-2	many	.	TRBJ1-6	CASSQTAQGRGSPLHF	TGTGCCAGCAGCCAAACGGCGCAGGGGCGGGGGTCACCCCTCCACTTT
TRBV5-1	many	TRBD1	TRBJ1-3	CASSIGSTGGNTIYF	TGCGCCAGCAGCATTGGGTCGACAGGGGGAAACACCATATATTTT
TRBV7-8	many	.	TRBJ2-7	CASASGGARGEQYF	TGTGCCAGCGCATCTGGGGGCGCGCGCGGCGAGCAGTACTTC
TRBV3-1	.	.	TRBJ1-2	CASSQDSPYDRPYGYTF	TGTGCCAGCAGCCAAGATAGCCCCTACGACAGGCCCTATGGCTACACCTTC
TRBV5-1	.	TRBD1	TRBJ2-5	CASSIPTGKETQYF	TGCGCCAGCAGCATACCGACAGGGAAGGAGACCCAGTACTTC
TRBV7-2	many	TRBD1	TRBJ1-2	CASSLEGQIYGYTF	TGTGCCAGCAGCTTAGAGGGACAGATATATGGCTACACCTTC
TRBV6-5	many	.	TRBJ2-6	CASSSVGANVLTF	TGTGCCAGCAGTTCAGTTGGGGCCAACGTCCTGACTTTC
TRBV5-1	many	.	TRBJ1-1	CASRAGDGTEAFF	TGCGCCAGCAGGGCAGGGGATGGCACTGAAGCTTTCTTT
TRBV6-1	.	TRBD2	TRBJ2-5	CASKTSWREGRETQYF	TGTGCCAGCAAAACTTCCTGGCGGGAGGGCCGAGAGACCCAGTACTTC
TRBV7-9	.	TRBD2	TRBJ2-5	CASSLAPSGGPLTQYF	TGTGCCAGCAGCTTAGCGCCCAGCGGGGGGCCCCTGACCCAGTACTTC
TRBV4-1	many	.	TRBJ2-5	CASSQGSGLQETQYF	TGCGCCAGCAGCCAAGGGAGTGGGCTCCAAGAGACCCAGTACTTC
TRBV9	few	.	TRBJ1-2	CASSVATEGARSYGYTF	TGTGCCAGCAGCGTAGCTACAGAGGGAGCCCGCAGCTATGGCTACACCTTC
TRBV6-1	many	.	TRBJ2-5	CASSEGPGPQETQYF	TGTGCCAGCAGTGAGGGGCCAGGGCCCCAAGAGACCCAGTACTTC
TRBV11-2	.	TRBD1	TRBJ1-2	CASSPNRGQAPMDSGYTF	TGTGCCAGCAGCCCTAACAGGGGGCAGGCCCCTATGGACTCCGGCTACACCTTC
TRBV6-5	many	.	TRBJ1-2	CASSYRSGGYTF	TGTGCCAGCAGTTACAGGAGCGGGGGCTACACCTTC
TRBV2	many	TRBD1	TRBJ2-7	CASRDSGGNEQYF	TGTGCCAGCAGGGACTCAGGGGGCAACGAGCAGTACTTC
TRBV7-2	many	TRBD2	TRBJ2-5	CASSTRTSGGETQYF	TGTGCCAGCAGCACCCGGACTAGCGGTGGAGAGACCCAGTACTTC
TRBV9	many	TRBD1	TRBJ1-2	CASSPSDRVYGYTF	TGTGCCAGCAGCCCCTCGGACAGGGTCTATGGCTACACCTTC
TRBV5-1	many	.	TRBJ1-2	CASRAGGRDYGYTF	TGCGCCAGCCGAGCTGGAGGTCGTGACTATGGCTACACCTTC
TRBV15	.	TRBD1	TRBJ1-1	CATSRVSGGDTEAFF	TGTGCCACCAGCAGAGTGTCAGGGGGGGACACTGAAGCTTTCTTT
TRBV28	.	.	TRBJ1-2	CASSLSGPLYGYTF	TGTGCCAGCAGTTTATCAGGACCGCTCTATGGCTACACCTTC
TRBV12-3/TRBV12-4	.	.	TRBJ2-7	CASSGRADGCEQYF	TGTGCCAGCAGTGGCCGGGCCGACGGGTGCGAGCAGTACTTC
TRBV11-1	.	TRBD2	TRBJ2-5	CASSLGTSGGAFLETQYF	TGTGCCAGCAGCTTAGGAACTAGCGGGGGGGCCTTTCTAGAGACCCAGTACTTC
TRBV12-3/TRBV12-4	.	.	TRBJ1-2	CASSTNKGSRNYGYTF	TGTGCCAGCAGCACGAACAAGGGGTCCCGGAACTATGGCTACACCTTC
TRBV19	.	.	TRBJ1-2	CASRNRRTNYGYTF	TGTGCCAGTAGGAACCGACGTACTAACTATGGCTACACCTTC
TRBV3-1	.	.	TRBJ1-2	CASSQGPNIYGYTF	TGTGCCAGCAGCCAAGGTCCGAATATCTATGGCTACACCTTC
TRBV5-6	.	.	TRBJ2-2	CASSLPPTFTGELFF	TGTGCCAGCAGCTTGCCTCCAACTTTCACCGGGGAGCTGTTTTTT
TRBV6-5	few	.	TRBJ2-5	CASSYGYQETQYF	TGTGCCAGCAGTTACGGCTACCAAGAGACCCAGTACTTC
TRBV9	few	TRBD2	TRBJ2-2	CASSVGAGDHGELFF	TGTGCCAGCAGCGTAGGCGCGGGAGACCACGGGGAGCTGTTTTTT
TRBV27	few	.	TRBJ1-6	CASSGPRDINSPLHF	TGTGCCAGCAGTGGACCCCGGGACATAAATTCACCCCTCCACTTT
TRBV3-1	many	TRBD2	TRBJ2-7	CASSRGTSGPYEQYF	TGTGCCAGCAGCCGAGGGACTAGCGGTCCCTACGAGCAGTACTTC
TRBV19	many	.	TRBJ1-1	CASSIHGGWTEAFF	TGTGCCAGTAGTATCCATGGGGGATGGACTGAAGCTTTCTTT
TRBV28	many	.	TRBJ1-1	CASSLEGHKNTEAFF	TGTGCCAGCTCCCTGGAAGGACACAAGAACACTGAAGCTTTCTTT
TRBV9	many	.	TRBJ2-7	CASSAGGYEQYF	TGTGCCAGCAGCGCAGGTGGCTACGAGCAGTACTTC
TRBV11-2	.	.	TRBJ2-5	CASSIQSGGETQYF	TGTGCCAGCAGCATCCAGTCTGGGGGAGAGACCCAGTACTTC
TRBV28	.	.	TRBJ1-2	CASSHPRSYGYTF	TGTGCCAGCAGTCACCCCCGGAGCTATGGCTACACCTTC
TRBV13	few	TRBD1	TRBJ1-2	CASSLGGQGWYGYTF	TGTGCCAGCAGCTTGGGAGGACAGGGTTGGTATGGCTACACCTTC
TRBV12-3/TRBV12-4	.	.	TRBJ1-2	CASSESPRRDYYGYTF	TGTGCCAGCAGTGAATCCCCTCGCCGGGACTACTATGGCTACACCTTC
TRBV30	many	.	TRBJ1-1	CAYRQNTEAFF	TGTGCCTATCGACAGAACACTGAAGCTTTCTTT
TRBV6-1	many	.	TRBJ2-2	CASRGWISNTGELFF	TGTGCCAGCAGGGGGTGGATTTCGAACACCGGGGAGCTGTTTTTT